These 23 T cell receptor beta chains were all obtained from the same sample, sequenced in a study of T cell responses to AZD1222 COVID-19 vaccine. The protocol was immunoSEQ multiplex PCR, while the TCRdb copy is restricted to in-frame clones and leaves out a portion. Of roughly 130,000 clones in the sample, roughly 92% were seen once. The source material was peripheral blood, sampled 28 days after the second AZD1222 dose. The receptors shown here come from an adult who received the AZD1222 COVID-19 vaccine.

This clone has a single count. The chain recombines TRBV27 with TRBJ2-1; D may be TRBD1 or TRBD2 (6 bases each). The CDR3 is made up of 14 amino acids. With 4 bases removed from V and 5 bases from J, the gap between germline ends came to 12 bases. Looked up from germline, CDR1 is MNHEY and CDR2 is SMNVEV (reference sequence). The CDR3 protein is CASSYRGTNNEQFF. In DNA, the CDR3 is TGTGCCAGCAGTTACCGCGGGACAAACAATGAGCAGTTCTTC.

This chain links TRBV19 with TRBJ1-2; TRBD1 is a possible D gene (6 bases). Germline V lookup: CDR1 LNHDA, CDR2 SQIVND (reference sequence). Deletions cut 7 bases from V and 6 bases from J, with 18 bases between. The CDR3 runs 14 residues. CDR3 protein: CASIKTGLHDGYTF. CDR3 nucleotide sequence: TGTGCCAGTATTAAGACAGGACTTCATGATGGCTACACCTTC. The full variable domain, with the rest looked up from reference TRBV19 and TRBJ1-2, is DGGITQSPKYLFRKEGQNVTLSCEQNLNHDAMYWYRQDPGQGLRLIYYSQIVNDFQKGDIAEGYSVSREKKESFPLTVTSAQKNPTAFYLCASIKTGLHDGYTFGSGTRLTVV.

The J gene is TRBJ2-7, the V gene TRBV19; D is unresolved. With 6 bases removed from V and 1 base from J, the gap between germline ends came to 16 bases. CDR1 is LNHDA, CDR2 SQIVND, per germline (reference sequence). CDR3 size: 15 residues. The CDR3 coding sequence is TGTGCCAGTAGCAACGGTCTTCGGCTTTCCTACGAGCAGTACTTC. Residues: CASSNGLRLSYEQYF.

The chain recombines TRBV7-6 with TRBJ2-1; tentatively, D is TRBD2 (5 bases). This CDR3 spans 18 amino acids. Trimming left V 4 bases short and J 0 bases short, with 19 bases between. CDR1 SGHVS and CDR2 FNYEAQ come from the germline V gene. The CDR3 nucleotides are TGTGCCAGCAGCTCTCCCACCCTGACGGGAAGCTCCTACAATGAGCAGTTCTTC. Protein sequence: CASSSPTLTGSSYNEQFF. The variable domain in full, completed from reference TRBV7-6 and TRBJ2-1, reads GAGVSQSPRYKVTKRGQDVALRCDPISGHVSLYWYRQALGQGPEFLTYFNYEAQQDKSGLPNDRFSAERPEGSISTLTIQRTEQRDSAMYRCASSSPTLTGSSYNEQFFGPGTRLTVL.

CDR3 DNA sequence: TGTGCCAGTGGGTATCGGGGCAATCAGCCCCAGCATTTT. Its translation is CASGYRGNQPQHF. The V gene is TRBV19, the J gene TRBJ1-5; D is unresolved. The germline gives CDR1 LNHDA, CDR2 SQIVND (reference sequence). The CDR3 length is 13 residues. V was cut by 8 bases and J by 2 bases, with 10 bases left in between.

V usage is TRBV5-4 and J usage is TRBJ1-2; 7 bases map to TRBD1. From germline, CDR1 is SGHNT and CDR2 YYREEE (reference sequence). The V and J ends lost 4 bases and 5 bases, in that order; junction bases with no gene match: 8. This CDR3 is 14 amino acids long. CDR3 in amino acids: CASSRQGGGYGYTF. The CDR3 DNA follows: TGTGCCAGCAGCAGGCAGGGGGGCGGGTATGGCTACACCTTC.

As DNA, the CDR3 is TGTGCCAGCAGCTTAGATGACAGGGCGAACACTGAAGCTTTCTTT. This gives the protein CASSLDDRANTEAFF. The V and J genes are TRBV13 and TRBJ1-1, with 7 positions matching TRBD1. From germline, CDR1 is PRHDT and CDR2 FYEKMQ (reference sequence). The CDR3 runs to 15 residues. Losses at the gene ends were 1 base for V and 1 base for J; bases not matched to a gene: 3.

The chain recombines TRBV20-1 with TRBJ1-2; D ambiguous. Germline CDR1 DFQATT, CDR2 SNEGSKA (reference sequence). There are 11 residues in the CDR3. V was shortened by 6 bases and J by 7 bases, with 12 bases between the two germline ends. The DNA for the CDR3 is TGCAGTGCGGTCAGGCTCTTTGGCTACACCTTC. It is translated as CSAVRLFGYTF.

This clone was observed a single time. As DNA, the CDR3 is TGTGCCAGCAGTCAGGGCCCAACTCTGGACACTGAAGCTTTCTTT. Its protein is CASSQGPTLDTEAFF. The rearrangement joins TRBV27 to TRBJ1-1; perhaps TRBD1 as D (5 bases). The CDR3 is made up of 15 amino acids. Germline CDR1 MNHEY, CDR2 SMNVEV (reference sequence). V gave up 5 bases and J gave up 3 bases, with 16 bases separating them.

This clone occurred a few times. The rearrangement links TRBV7-2 to TRBJ2-7; D not resolved. Trimming took off 1 base at V and 9 bases at J, with 13 bases between the two ends. Germline assignment: CDR1 SGHTA and CDR2 FQGNSA. The CDR3 totals 13 residues. CDR3 region: CASSLEFRSGQYF. CDR3 nucleotides: TGTGCCAGCAGCTTAGAATTTCGGTCCGGGCAGTACTTC.

The CDR3: CAIRGGGTDTQYF. The DNA for the CDR3 is TGTGCCATCAGGGGGGGTGGCACAGATACGCAGTATTTT. The chain employs TRBV10-3 and TRBJ2-3, with a tentative D call TRBD2 (6 bases). The CDR3 is made up of 13 amino acids. Trimming left V 6 bases short and J 1 base short, with 8 bases between. From germline, CDR1 is ENHRY and CDR2 SYGVKD.

V gene TRBV5-4 combines with J gene TRBJ2-5, with TRBD2 matching over 12 bases. CDR3 size: 15 residues. Germline values: CDR1 SGHNT, CDR2 YYREEE (reference sequence). J gave up 7 bases and V 1 base, and 5 bases lay outside the gene matches. CDR3 nucleotides: TGTGCCAGCAGCTTGTCTAGCGGGGGGGCCGGGACCCAGTACTTC. This encodes CASSLSSGGAGTQYF.

A single count supports this clone. This sequence joins TRBV9 and TRBJ1-5, with 9 bases lining up with TRBD1. V dropped 3 bases and J dropped 1; count of bases not matched to a gene: 2. Germline CDR1 is SGDLS and CDR2 is YYNGEE. CDR3 length: 15 amino acids. In nucleotides, the CDR3 is TGTGCCAGCAGCGACAGGGGGCTGAGCAATCAGCCCCAGCATTTT. Protein sequence: CASSDRGLSNQPQHF.

The rearrangement joins TRBV6-2 or TRBV6-3 to TRBJ1-2; 9 positions agree with TRBD1. This CDR3 region has 17 residues. J was trimmed by 3 bases and V by 0 bases; bases with no gene match: 8. Germline CDR1 MNHEY, CDR2 SVGEGT. CDR3 region: CASSYSIGGDRDYGYTF. In DNA form, the CDR3 reads TGTGCCAGCAGTTACTCGATCGGAGGGGACAGGGACTATGGCTACACCTTC.

The chain recombines TRBV15 with TRBJ2-7; no clear D. With 1 base removed from V and 7 bases from J, the gap between germline ends came to 14 bases. The CDR3 has 14 amino acids. Germline values: CDR1 LNHNV, CDR2 YYDKDF (reference sequence). For the CDR3, the DNA is TGTGCCACCAGCAGAGGCGGACGGCCCCTGGAGCAGTACTTC. Its protein product is CATSRGGRPLEQYF.

The CDR3 protein is CASTSDGMGEQFF. CDR3 in DNA: TGTGCCAGCACCTCGGACGGCATGGGTGAGCAGTTCTTC. The chain combines TRBV5-4 with TRBJ2-1; no clear D gene. Looked up from germline, CDR1 is SGHNT and CDR2 is YYREEE (reference sequence). The germline V and J ends were trimmed by 6 bases and 9 bases, with 16 bases remaining between them. The CDR3 spans 13 residues.

The chain employs TRBV2 and TRBJ1-6; TRBD1 agrees at 9 bases. This CDR3 has 16 amino acids. Losses at the gene ends were 7 bases for V and 4 bases for J; bases not matched to a gene: 8. Per germline, CDR1 SNHLY and CDR2 FYNNEI. CDR3 sequence: CASIGTGTNYNSPLHF. The CDR3 coding sequence is TGTGCCAGCATCGGGACAGGGACGAATTATAATTCACCCCTCCACTTT. Full variable domain (rest looked up from reference TRBV2 and TRBJ1-6): EPEVTQTPSHQVTQMGQEVILRCVPISNHLYFYWYRQILGQKVEFLVSFYNNEISEKSEIFDDQFSVERPDGSNFTLKIRSTKLEDSAMYFCASIGTGTNYNSPLHFGNGTRLTVT.

The genes are TRBV29-1 and TRBJ1-5; 12 nucleotides align to TRBD1. The CDR3 contains 14 residues. V was pared by 4 bases and J by 6 bases, with 4 bases of the junction left unmatched. The V gene's germline CDR1 is SQVTM and CDR2 ANQGSEA. CDR3 nucleotides: TGCAGCGTTGCGGGACAGGGGGCAGGTCAGCCCCAGCATTTT. This codes for CSVAGQGAGQPQHF.

This rearrangement joins TRBV7-3 to TRBJ2-1; 9 bases map to TRBD2. The CDR3 spans 17 residues. The germline V gene encodes CDR1 SGHTA and CDR2 FQGTGA. V lost 2 bases to trimming and J lost 6 bases; unmatched junction nucleotides: 11. CDR3 loop: CASSLPPVAGGANEQFF. CDR3 coding DNA: TGTGCCAGCAGCTTACCCCCTGTCGCGGGGGGGGCCAATGAGCAGTTCTTC.

For the CDR3, the DNA is TGCGCCAGCAGCTTCGTGGTCCCGGGACAGGTTTGGGGCCACGGGGAGCTGTTTTTT. It encodes CASSFVVPGQVWGHGELFF. The chain has TRBV5-1 and TRBJ2-2; 8 bases map to TRBD1. CDR1 is SGHRS and CDR2 is YFSETQ in the germline V gene. Losses at the gene ends were 2 bases for V and 7 bases for J; bases not matched to a gene: 19. CDR3 length: 19 amino acids.

The chain carries TRBV5-4 and TRBJ1-6, with 9 nucleotides matching TRBD1. The V gene's germline CDR1 is SGHNT and CDR2 YYREEE (reference sequence). The V and J ends lost 3 bases and 10 bases, in that order; junction bases with no gene match: 8. This CDR3 has 15 amino acids. The CDR3 DNA follows: TGTGCCAGCAGCTCCCAGGGACAGGGAATGTCACCCCTCCACTTT. Translating gives CASSSQGQGMSPLHF.

The CDR3 reads CASSQGVAGGRYNSPLHF. Here the CDR3 DNA reads TGCGCCAGCAGCCAAGGAGTGGCAGGGGGTCGCTATAATTCACCCCTCCACTTT. The rearrangement links TRBV4-3 to TRBJ1-6, with 7 bases lining up with TRBD1. The CDR3 has 18 amino acids. V lost 1 base, J lost 3 bases, and 9 bases stayed unmatched. Germline V gene sequence: CDR1 LGHNA, CDR2 YSLEER.

The J gene is TRBJ1-6, the V gene TRBV4-1, with D perhaps matching TRBD1 (5 bases). V was pared by 6 bases and J by 7 bases, with 10 bases between. The CDR3 runs 13 residues. Germline assignment: CDR1 MGHRA and CDR2 YSYEKL. In nucleotides, the CDR3 is TGCGCCAGCAGAAGGGACCTAAATTCACCCCTCCACTTT. Residues: CASRRDLNSPLHF.